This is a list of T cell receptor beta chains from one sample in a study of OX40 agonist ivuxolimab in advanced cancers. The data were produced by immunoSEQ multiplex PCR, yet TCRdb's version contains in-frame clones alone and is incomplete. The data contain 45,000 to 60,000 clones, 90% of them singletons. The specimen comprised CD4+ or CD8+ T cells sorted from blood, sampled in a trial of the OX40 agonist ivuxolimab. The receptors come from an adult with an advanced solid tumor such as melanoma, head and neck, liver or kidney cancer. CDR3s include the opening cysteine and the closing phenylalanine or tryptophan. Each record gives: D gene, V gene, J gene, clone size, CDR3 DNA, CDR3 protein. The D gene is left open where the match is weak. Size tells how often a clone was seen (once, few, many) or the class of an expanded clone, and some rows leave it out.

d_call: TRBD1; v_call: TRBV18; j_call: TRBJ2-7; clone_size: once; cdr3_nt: TGTGCCAGCTCACCACGGACCGGGACAGCAACCTACGAGCAGTACTTC; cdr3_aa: CASSPRTGTATYEQYF
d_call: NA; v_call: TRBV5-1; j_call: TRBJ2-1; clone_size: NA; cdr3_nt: TGCGCCAGCAGCCGCGCCGATGGGGGGTTCGGGCAGTTCTTC; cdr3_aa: CASSRADGGFGQFF
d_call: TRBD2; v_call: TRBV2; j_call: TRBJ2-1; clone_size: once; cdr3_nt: TGTGCCAGCAGTGACGGGGGACTACTGAGCAATGAGCAGTTCTTC; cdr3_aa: CASSDGGLLSNEQFF
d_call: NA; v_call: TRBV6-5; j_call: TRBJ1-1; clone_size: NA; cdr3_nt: TGTGCCAGCAGAAACAGGGACGTGAACACTGAAGCTTTCTTT; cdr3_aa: CASRNRDVNTEAFF
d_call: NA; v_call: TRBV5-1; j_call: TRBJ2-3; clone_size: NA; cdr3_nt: TGCGCCAGCAGCCCACAATATCCCACAGATACGCAGTATTTT; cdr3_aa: CASSPQYPTDTQYF
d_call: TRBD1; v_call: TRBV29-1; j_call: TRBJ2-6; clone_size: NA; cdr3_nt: TGCAGCGCTACCGGGACAGGGATTGGGGCCAACGTCCTGACTTTC; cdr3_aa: CSATGTGIGANVLTF
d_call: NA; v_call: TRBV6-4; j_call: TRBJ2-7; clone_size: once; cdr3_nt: TGTGCCAGCAGTGACCCACTTCTATGGGGGTCCTACGAGCAGTACTTC; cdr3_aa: CASSDPLLWGSYEQYF
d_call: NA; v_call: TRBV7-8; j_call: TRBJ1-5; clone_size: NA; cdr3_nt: TGTGCCAGCAGCTTACAGGGAGGAGGCAATCAGCCCCAGCATTTT; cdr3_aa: CASSLQGGGNQPQHF
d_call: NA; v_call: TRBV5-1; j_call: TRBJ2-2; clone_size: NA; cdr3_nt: TGCGCCAGCAGCTTGGCCATGACTCGAAACACCGGGGAGCTGTTTTTT; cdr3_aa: CASSLAMTRNTGELFF
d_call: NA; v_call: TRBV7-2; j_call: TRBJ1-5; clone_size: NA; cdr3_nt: TGTGCCAGCAGCCCACTTAGCAATCAGCCCCAGCATTTT; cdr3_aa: CASSPLSNQPQHF
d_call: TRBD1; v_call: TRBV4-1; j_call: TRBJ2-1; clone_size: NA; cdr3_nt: TGCGCCAGCAGGCCCGGGACAGGGAAGCGCAATGAGCAGTTCTTC; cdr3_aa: CASRPGTGKRNEQFF
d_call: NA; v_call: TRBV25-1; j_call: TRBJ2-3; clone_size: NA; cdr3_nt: TGTGCCAGCAGTGCCGGGGGAACTAGCACAGATACGCAGTATTTT; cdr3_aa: CASSAGGTSTDTQYF
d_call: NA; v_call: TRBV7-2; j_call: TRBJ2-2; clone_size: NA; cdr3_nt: TGTGCCAGCAGCGCCCGCCGGGAGCTGTTTTTT; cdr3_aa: CASSARRELFF
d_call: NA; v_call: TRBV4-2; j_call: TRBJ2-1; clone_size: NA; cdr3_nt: TGTGCCAGCAGCCAAGATGCTGCGGGAAGGAGCAATGAGCAGTTCTTC; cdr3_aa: CASSQDAAGRSNEQFF
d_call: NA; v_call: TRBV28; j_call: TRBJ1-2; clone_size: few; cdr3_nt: TGTGCCAGCAGCCCCGGGAGGGACTATGGCTACACCTTC; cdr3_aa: CASSPGRDYGYTF
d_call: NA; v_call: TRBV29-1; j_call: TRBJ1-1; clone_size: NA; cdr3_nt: TGCAGCGTCGCCCTGAACACTGAAGCTTTCTTT; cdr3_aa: CSVALNTEAFF
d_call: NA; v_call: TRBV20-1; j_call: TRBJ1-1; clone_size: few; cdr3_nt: TGCAGTGCTAGAGGGGAGTGGGCTTTCTTT; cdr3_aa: CSARGEWAFF
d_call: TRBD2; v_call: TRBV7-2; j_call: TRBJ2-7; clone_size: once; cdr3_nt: TGTGCCAGCAGCTTAGAGTCTTCCAGCGGGATAAGCTCCTACGAGCAGTACTTC; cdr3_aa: CASSLESSSGISSYEQYF
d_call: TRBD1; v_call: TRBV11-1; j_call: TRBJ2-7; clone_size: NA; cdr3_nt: TGTGCCAGCAGCTTTTCCGGGACAGAGCCCTACGAGCAGTACTTC; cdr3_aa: CASSFSGTEPYEQYF
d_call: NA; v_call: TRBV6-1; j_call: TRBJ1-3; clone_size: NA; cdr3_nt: TGTGCCAGCAGTGAAGGACAGGCTCGAAACACCATATATTTT; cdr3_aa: CASSEGQARNTIYF
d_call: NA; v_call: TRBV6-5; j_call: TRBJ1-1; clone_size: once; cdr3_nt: TGTGCCAGCAGTTACGCGACTCAAGCTTTCTTT; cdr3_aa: CASSYATQAFF
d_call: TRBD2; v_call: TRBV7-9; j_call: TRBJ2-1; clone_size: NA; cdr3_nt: TGTGCCAGCAGCTCCACGACTAGCGGGAGGGTGAATGAGCAGTTCTTC; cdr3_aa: CASSSTTSGRVNEQFF
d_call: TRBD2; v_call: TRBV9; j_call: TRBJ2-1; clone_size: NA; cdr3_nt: TGTGCCAGCAGCGTAGTTCCGCGGGAGAGATACAATGAGCAGTTCTTC; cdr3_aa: CASSVVPRERYNEQFF
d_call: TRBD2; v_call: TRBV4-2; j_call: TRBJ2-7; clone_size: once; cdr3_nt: TGTGCCAGCAGCCAAGATATGGGACTAGCGGGAGGCGAGCAGTACTTC; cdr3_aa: CASSQDMGLAGGEQYF
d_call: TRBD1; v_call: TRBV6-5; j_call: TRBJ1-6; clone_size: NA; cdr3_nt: TGTGCCAGCAATCCTGCCGGGACAGGGAATTCACCCCTCCACTTT; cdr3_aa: CASNPAGTGNSPLHF
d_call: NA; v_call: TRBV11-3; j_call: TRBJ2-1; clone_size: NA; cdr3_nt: TGTGCCAGCAGCCGCAGGGGCGCGGGTTACAATGAGCAGTTCTTC; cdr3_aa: CASSRRGAGYNEQFF
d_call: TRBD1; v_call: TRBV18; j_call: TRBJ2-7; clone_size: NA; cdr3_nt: TGTGCCAGCTCAGCAGGGACAGAGTACGAGCAGTACTTC; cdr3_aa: CASSAGTEYEQYF
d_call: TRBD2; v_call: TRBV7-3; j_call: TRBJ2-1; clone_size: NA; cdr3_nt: TGTGCCAGCAGCTCCGTGACAGGGCTAGCGGGAGGGGAGCAGTTCTTC; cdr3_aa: CASSSVTGLAGGEQFF
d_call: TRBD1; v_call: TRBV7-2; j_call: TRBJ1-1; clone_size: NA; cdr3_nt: TGTGCCAGCAGCTTTAAGGGGACAGGTTTGACTGAAGCTTTCTTT; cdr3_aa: CASSFKGTGLTEAFF
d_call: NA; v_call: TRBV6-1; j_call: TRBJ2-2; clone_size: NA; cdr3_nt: TGTGCCAGCAGGGATTACTCGAACACCGGGGAGCTGTTTTTT; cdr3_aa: CASRDYSNTGELFF
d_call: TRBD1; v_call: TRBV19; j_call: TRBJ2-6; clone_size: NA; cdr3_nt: TGTGCCAGTAGTAGGACAGGGAACGGGGCCAACGTCCTGACTTTC; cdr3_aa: CASSRTGNGANVLTF
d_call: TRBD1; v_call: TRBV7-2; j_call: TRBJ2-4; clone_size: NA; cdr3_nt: TGTGCCAGCAGCGCCGGTCCGGGACAGGGGAACATTCAGTACTTC; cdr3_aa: CASSAGPGQGNIQYF
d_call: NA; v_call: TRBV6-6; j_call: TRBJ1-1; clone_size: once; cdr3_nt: TGTGCCAGCAGTTACTCGGCAGGGGAGAACGCTGAAGCTTTCTTT; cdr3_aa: CASSYSAGENAEAFF
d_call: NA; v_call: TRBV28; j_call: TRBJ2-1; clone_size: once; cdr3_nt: TGTGCCAGCAGTTTTCGGGGGAGTGGCTACAATGAGCAGTTCTTC; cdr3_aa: CASSFRGSGYNEQFF
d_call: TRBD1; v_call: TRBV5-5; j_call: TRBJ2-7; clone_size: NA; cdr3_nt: TGTGCCAGCAGCCTGACGGGACAGGTGGACCAGGACGAGCAGTACTTC; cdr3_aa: CASSLTGQVDQDEQYF
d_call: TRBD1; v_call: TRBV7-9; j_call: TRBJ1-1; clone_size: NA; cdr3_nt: TGTGCCAGCAGCGCGGGACAGGGAGAAACTGAAGCTTTCTTT; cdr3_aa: CASSAGQGETEAFF
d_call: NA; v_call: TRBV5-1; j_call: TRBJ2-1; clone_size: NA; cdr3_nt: TGCGCCAGCAGCGCCCTCCCAGGGGCCATTGAGCAGTTCTTC; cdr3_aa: CASSALPGAIEQFF
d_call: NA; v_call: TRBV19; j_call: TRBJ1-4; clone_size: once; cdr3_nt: TGTGCCAGTAGTATAGAATGGGAAGAAAAACTGTTTTTT; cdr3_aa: CASSIEWEEKLFF
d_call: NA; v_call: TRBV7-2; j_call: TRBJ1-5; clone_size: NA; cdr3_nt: TGTGCCAGCAGCTTAGTTAGGAGTCAGCCCCAGCATTTT; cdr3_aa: CASSLVRSQPQHF
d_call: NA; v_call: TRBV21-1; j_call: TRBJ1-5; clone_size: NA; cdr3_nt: TGTGCCAGCAGCACTCTTATCGAAGGTAATCAGCCCCAGCATTTT; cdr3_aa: CASSTLIEGNQPQHF
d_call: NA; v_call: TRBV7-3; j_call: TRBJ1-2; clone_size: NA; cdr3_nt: TGTGCCAGCAGCGCGGGCGCAGGACGACACTATGGCTACACCTTC; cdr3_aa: CASSAGAGRHYGYTF
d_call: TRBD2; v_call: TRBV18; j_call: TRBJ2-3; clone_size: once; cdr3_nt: TGTGCCAGCTCCACCCAGCGGGGCAGCACAGATACGCAGTATTTT; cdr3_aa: CASSTQRGSTDTQYF
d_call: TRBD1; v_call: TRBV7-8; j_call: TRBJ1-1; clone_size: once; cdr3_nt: TGTGCCAGCAGCCTAATGGGACAGTCGAACACTGAAGCTTTCTTT; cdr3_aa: CASSLMGQSNTEAFF
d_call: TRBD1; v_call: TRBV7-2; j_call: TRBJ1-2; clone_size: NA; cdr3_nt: TGTGCCAGCAGCTTAGCGGACAGGATAGGACTTGGCTACACCTTC; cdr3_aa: CASSLADRIGLGYTF
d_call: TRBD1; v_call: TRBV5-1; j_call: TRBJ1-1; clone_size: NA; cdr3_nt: TGCGCCAGCAGCGTGGGACAGACCATAATGAACACTGAAGCTTTCTTT; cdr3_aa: CASSVGQTIMNTEAFF
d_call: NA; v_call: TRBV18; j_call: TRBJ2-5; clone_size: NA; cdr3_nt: TGTGCCAGCTCACCACGGCGACAAGAGACCCAGTACTTC; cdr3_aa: CASSPRRQETQYF
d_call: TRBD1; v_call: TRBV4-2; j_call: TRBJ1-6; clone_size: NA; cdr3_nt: TGTGCCAGCAGCCAAGATGGCGCAGGGGGGAATTCACCCCTCCACTTT; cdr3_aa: CASSQDGAGGNSPLHF
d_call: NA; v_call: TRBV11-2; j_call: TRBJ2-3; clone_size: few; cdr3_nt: TGTGCCAGCAGCTTAGTGGGTAGCGAAGATACGCAGTATTTT; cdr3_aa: CASSLVGSEDTQYF
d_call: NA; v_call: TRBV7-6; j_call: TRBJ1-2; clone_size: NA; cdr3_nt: TGTGCCAGCAGCCTTGATTCTAACTATGGCTACACCTTC; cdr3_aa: CASSLDSNYGYTF
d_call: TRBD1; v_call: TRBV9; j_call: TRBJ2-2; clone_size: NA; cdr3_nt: TGTGCCAGCAGCCCCCTAGGACAGGCGAACACCGGGGAGCTGTTTTTT; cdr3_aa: CASSPLGQANTGELFF
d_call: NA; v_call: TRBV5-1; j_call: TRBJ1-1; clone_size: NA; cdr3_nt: TGCGCCAGCAGCTTGCGGCAGAAAAGCACTGAAGCTTTCTTT; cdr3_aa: CASSLRQKSTEAFF
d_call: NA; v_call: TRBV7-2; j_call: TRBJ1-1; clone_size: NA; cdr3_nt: TGTGCCAGCAGCCCCTCCGGCCAGGGGTGGACTGAAGCTTTCTTT; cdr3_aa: CASSPSGQGWTEAFF
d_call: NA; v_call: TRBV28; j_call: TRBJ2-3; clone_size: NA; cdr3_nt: TGTGCCAGCAGTTTAGGGGCCCTGGGACCCAGCACAGATACGCAGTATTTT; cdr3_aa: CASSLGALGPSTDTQYF
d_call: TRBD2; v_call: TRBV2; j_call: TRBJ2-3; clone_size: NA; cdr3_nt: TGTGCCAGCAGTCTTACTAGCGTCAGCACAGATACGCAGTATTTT; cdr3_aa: CASSLTSVSTDTQYF
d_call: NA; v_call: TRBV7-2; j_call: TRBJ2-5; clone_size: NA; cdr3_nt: TGTGCCAGCAGCTGGGGCCGGGGGACAACCCAAGAGACCCAGTACTTC; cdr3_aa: CASSWGRGTTQETQYF